This T cell receptor beta chain derives from a study of T cell responses to AZD1222 COVID-19 vaccine. Measured with immunoSEQ multiplex PCR; TCRdb has only the in-frame clones, and not every one. There are 96,000 or so clones in the sample; about 88% occur only once, and around 1.5% lies in the top ten. General study points: Reportedly, nearly half of unique spike TCRs recognized epitopes outside B.1.351/B.1.1.7 mutations. Compared with day 0, the breadth and depth of the Spike-specific TCR repertoire rose significantly after two doses of AZD1222. In a largely white British group with more females than males, clonal diversity was possibly underestimated. Repertoires in all cases were sampled only once the peak T cell response had passed.

Comments on this clone: Its antigen is as yet unknown.

Germline V lookup: CDR1 KGHSH, CDR2 LQKENI. The V gene lost 3 bases and the J gene lost 2 bases, with 8 bases spanning the gap. CDR3 length equals 13 residues. The sequence derives from an adult in good health. The sample in question was peripheral blood, obtained on day 0 of AZD1222 vaccination. The J gene is TRBJ2-7, the V gene TRBV18; D gene unclear. CDR3 sequence reads: CASSPSAAYEQYF. DNA of the CDR3: TGTGCCAGCTCACCCTCGGCAGCCTACGAGCAGTACTTC.